This T cell receptor beta chain is drawn from a study of cytomegalovirus exposure and HLA in healthy donors (dated by TCRdb to about 2017). Study-wide context: In an earlier analysis of approximately 500 of the donors, around 290 Gb of sequence data and approximately 120 million unique TCR beta sequences from about 179 million T cells were reported. HLA typing included class I and class II loci at four-digit resolution. An early release covering roughly 640 HLA-typed donors comprised about 300 gigabases of sequencing data and around 80 million unique TCR sequences. Besides the first cohort of roughly 660 subjects, a separate validation cohort made up of over 100 different subjects was used. Rather than using new phenotypic data, the later analysis identified candidate immune exposures from TCR beta sequences and from how often those sequences occurred across donors. All discovery cohort repertoires had been generated using a single sequencing platform. Among roughly 400 genotyped donors of the cohort, an average of approximately 250,000 unique TCR beta nucleotide sequences were sequenced per donor, roughly a sixth of them non-productive. The study combined high-throughput TCR immunosequencing, statistical association of individual TCRs with disease status, and machine learning to predict cytomegalovirus infection status. Genome-wide SNP genotypes for about 65% of the roughly 670 donors were used in a later genetic analysis, which treated that subset as a discovery cohort. The study profiled the T cell repertoires of hundreds of subjects by immunosequencing and related them to cytomegalovirus serostatus. Because of strong linkage in the cohort, five DR-DQ haplotypes were treated as single units for association and clustering. In an earlier analysis of roughly 580 of the donors, high-throughput TCR beta sequencing was used to judge whether each TCR beta V gene segment behaved as functional or pseudogenic. The number of donors typed differed by locus, with roughly 629-640 for A, B, C, DRB1 and DQB1, around 500 for DQA1, over 600 for DPA1, and some 440 for DPB1. Donor age, sex, ethnicity and CMV serostatus were collected together with the repertoire data. The genetic ancestry cluster associated with self-reported Caucasian donors included over 65% of the approximately 400 genotyped donors. The study aimed to test whether signatures of past pathogen exposure could be identified by cataloging public T cell receptors. In a later analysis, previously published TCR beta repertoires from about 640 donors were re-analyzed and high-resolution HLA genotyping was added so that TCR occurrence patterns could be studied. Study-wide findings and limitations: In a later analysis, HLA-associated TCR beta chains showed more clonal expansion and lower generation probabilities than non-associated chains that were equally common. The cohort was sequenced for TCR beta chains only, and without alpha or paired-chain data the features that could be detected were limited. Across donors, most TCR sequences were observed very rarely, whereas some public TCRs were present in many individuals. The classifier was reported to diagnose cytomegalovirus status with high specificity and sensitivity in both the original and validation cohorts. Broadly in line with IMGT annotations, most TCR beta V segments showed up in productive rearrangements about 87% or about 30% of the time in an earlier analysis of some 590 of the donors. Because some donors lacked HLA typing at each locus, the association tests relied only on the typed subset. The study listed 164 TCR beta chains as associated with cytomegalovirus. An association between a missense DCLRE1C variant and V-gene and J-gene trimming of TCR beta chains was found in a later genetic analysis and replicated in an independent cohort. Presence/absence analyses assumed roughly uniform sequencing depth across donors, an assumption that may not hold. About 17 rarely observed V segments, including chromosome 9 orphons, were excluded from the earlier analysis of about 600 of the donors because counts were too low. For the cohort, immune exposure information was limited to CMV serostatus. Most CMV-associated TCR beta chains appeared to be HLA-restricted in a later analysis, and the HLA associations seemed to be driven largely by CMV exposure. The authors suggested that the approach could potentially be generalized to other disease states and immunological phenotypes. A cluster of highly shared sequence variants was judged likely to be a technical artifact of the sequencing pipeline. A few of the identified cytomegalovirus-associated TCR beta chains were confirmed in vitro to be specific for cytomegalovirus antigens. A further reported finding was that TCR beta sequences accurately predicted the HLA-A and HLA-B alleles for most subjects in the first cohort. A later genetic analysis reported fewer N-insertions in productive TCRs among donors in an Asian-associated ancestry cluster than the roughly 700-donor mean. A later analysis reported that several top co-occurrence clusters appeared linked to parvovirus B19, influenza, CMV and Epstein-Barr virus. At a false discovery rate of 0.05, a later analysis linked 16,951 TCR beta sequences to specific HLA alleles. Strong co-occurrence of HLA alleles, especially DR and DQ, made assigning TCR associations to individual alleles difficult. A later analysis found that TCR association rates varied across HLA loci, with DRB1 alleles showing the most associated TCRs and HLA-C alleles the fewest. Correlated functional status among segregating V segments might be attributable to linkage disequilibrium, but an unknown experimental factor could not be ruled out.

The receptor library was made with the immunoSEQ multiplex PCR assay. For the multiplex PCR, a mixture combining 60 forward primers for TCR Vbeta segments and 13 reverse primers for TCR Jbeta segments was used. The CDR3 region of rearranged TCR beta genes was amplified from genomic DNA with a multiplex PCR assay. Amplified TCR beta libraries were sequenced as 87-base-pair reads on the Illumina HiSeq System. The source study handled its data this way. A later analysis tallied tens of millions of unique TCR beta chains across the 550 to 850 repertoires, and approximately 12 million of those chains were shared by two or more donors. Raw reads were error-corrected and collapsed into unique sequences by a nearest-neighbor algorithm in which closely related sequences were merged to remove PCR and sequencing errors. CDR3 sequences were aligned to IMGT reference sequences to assign V, D and J gene segments. Each retained sequence needed at least a six-nucleotide match to both a V gene segment and a J gene segment. A rearrangement counted as productive if the CDR3 had no stop codons and remained in frame with V and J, and every other rearrangement counted as non-productive. Following IMGT convention, CDR3 was defined as the stretch from the second conserved V-encoded cysteine to the conserved J-encoded phenylalanine. In an earlier analysis of around 540 of the donors, sequences lacking an unambiguous match to a single V gene segment were excluded. An earlier analysis of approximately 590 of the donors called V segments functional above 56.7% productive rearrangements and segregating when the between-donor standard deviation exceeded 5%. A statistical classification framework was built to diagnose cytomegalovirus status from the catalog of TCR beta chain sequences. In a later analysis, TCR nucleotide sequences were compared against IMGT/GENE-DB human TR gene sequences so that V and J genes could be assigned. A later analysis assigned CDR3 sequences and most-parsimonious VDJ recombination scenarios with the TCRdist pipeline. In a later analysis, each TCR beta chain was defined by its CDR3 amino acid sequence together with its V-gene family, and reads lacking a unique V-gene family were excluded. In a later analysis, a few hundred highly shared, low-generation-probability nucleotide sequences were removed to address suspected cross-contamination and a sequencing artifact. A later analysis calculated a clonal expansion index for each public chain from normalized within-repertoire ranks of inferred template counts. Generation probabilities in a later analysis came from a VDJ recombination model fitted to out-of-frame rearrangements, and those results were checked against IGoR. In a later analysis, hypergeometric tests were used to score TCR-TCR, TCR-HLA and TCR-CMV co-occurrence, with a repertoire-size bias correction applied to TCR pairs. To estimate false discovery rates, a later analysis permuted the HLA or CMV assignments 20 times. In a later analysis, co-occurring TCRs were grouped with DBSCAN, and TCRdist sequence similarity was added when clustering was performed within HLA-allele-positive subsets. Co-occurrence clustering excluded repertoires with fewer than 30,000 or more than 120,000 public chains, plus five with anomalous nucleotide sharing. As stored in TCRdb, this immuneACCESS dataset retains in-frame rearrangements with V and J assigned. A fraction of the clones does not appear; measured against another copy, unresolved V genes explain less than half of the discrepancy, and the remainder lacks a known reason. That table gives V, J and clone size, and the DNA gave D and trimming. The sample yields almost 65,000 clones; around four fifths were counted once. Of the sample, 5% falls within the top ten clones.

Notes on this clone: The specificity of this receptor is unknown. The record has no base qualities; no much larger clone is one base away.

The cohort was made up of approximately 670 healthy bone marrow donors. All cohort members were sampled while nominally healthy, although unrecorded immune exposures were likely present. The donor was CMV seropositive and was included in the group of 250 to 300 seropositive cohort members. A peripheral blood sample was provided by each donor, and peripheral blood mononuclear cells were used for TCR beta sequencing. The Qiagen DNeasy Blood Extraction Kit was used to extract genomic DNA from the blood cell samples. Sequencing was performed on PBMCs. The source of this sequence is a male donor in good health and CMV-seropositive.

The CDR3 protein sequence reads: CASSARTTTLNEQFF. The DNA sequence follows: TGTGCCAGCAGCGCCCGGACTACGACCCTAAATGAGCAGTTCTTC. The chain is encoded by TRBV9 joined to TRBJ2-1, and possibly TRBD2, on 6 matching bases. V loses 3 bases of germline sequence and J loses 7 bases, and the interval between the two ends is 17 bases. Measured from the cysteine to the phenylalanine, the CDR3 is 15 residues long. Just CDR3 DNA is preserved here, 45 bases in frame from base 1. The germline V gene supplies CDR1 SGDLS and CDR2 YYNGEE.